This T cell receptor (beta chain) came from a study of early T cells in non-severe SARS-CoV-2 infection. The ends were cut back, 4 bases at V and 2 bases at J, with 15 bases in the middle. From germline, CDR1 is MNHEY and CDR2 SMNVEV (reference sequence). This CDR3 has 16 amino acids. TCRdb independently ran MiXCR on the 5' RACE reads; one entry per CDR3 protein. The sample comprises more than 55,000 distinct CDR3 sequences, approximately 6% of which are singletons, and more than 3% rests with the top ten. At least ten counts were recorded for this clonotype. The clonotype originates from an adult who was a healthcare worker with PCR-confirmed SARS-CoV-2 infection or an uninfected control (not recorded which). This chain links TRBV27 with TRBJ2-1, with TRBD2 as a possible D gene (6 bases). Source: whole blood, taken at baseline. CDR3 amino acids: CASSYSAGEAYNEQFF. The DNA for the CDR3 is TGTGCCAGCAGTTATTCAGCGGGTGAAGCCTACAATGAGCAGTTCTTC.